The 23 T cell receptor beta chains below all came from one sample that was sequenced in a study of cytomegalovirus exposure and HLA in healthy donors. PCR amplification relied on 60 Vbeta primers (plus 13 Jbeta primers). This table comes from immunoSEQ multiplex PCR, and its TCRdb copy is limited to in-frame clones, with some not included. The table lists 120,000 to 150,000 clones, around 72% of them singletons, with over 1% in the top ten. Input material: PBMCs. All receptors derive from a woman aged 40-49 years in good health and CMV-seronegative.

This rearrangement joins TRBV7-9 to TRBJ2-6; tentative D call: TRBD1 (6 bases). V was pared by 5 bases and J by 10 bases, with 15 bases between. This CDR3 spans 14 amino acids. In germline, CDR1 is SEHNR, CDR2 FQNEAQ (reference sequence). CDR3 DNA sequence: TGTGCCAGCAGCGCCCGGGACAAGGCAAACGTCCTGACTTTC. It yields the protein CASSARDKANVLTF.

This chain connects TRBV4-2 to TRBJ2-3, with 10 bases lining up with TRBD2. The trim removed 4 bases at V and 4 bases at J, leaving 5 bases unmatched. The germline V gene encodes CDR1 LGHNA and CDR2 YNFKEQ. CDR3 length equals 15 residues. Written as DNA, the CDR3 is TGTGCCAGCAGCCGAACTAGCGGGGTTGCAGATACGCAGTATTTT. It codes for CASSRTSGVADTQYF.

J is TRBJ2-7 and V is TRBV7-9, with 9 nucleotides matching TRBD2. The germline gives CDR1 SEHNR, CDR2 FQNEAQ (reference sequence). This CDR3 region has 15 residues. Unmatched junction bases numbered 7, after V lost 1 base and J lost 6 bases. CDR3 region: CASSLGAGLATEQYV. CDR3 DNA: TGTGCCAGCAGCTTAGGTGCGGGACTAGCAACCGAGCAGTACGTC.

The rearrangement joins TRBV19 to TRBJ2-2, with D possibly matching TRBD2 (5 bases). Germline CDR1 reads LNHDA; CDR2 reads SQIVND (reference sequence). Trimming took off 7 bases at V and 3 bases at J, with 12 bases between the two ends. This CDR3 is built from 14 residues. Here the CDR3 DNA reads TGTGCCAGTAAGGAGGTCATGGACACCGGGGAGCTGTTTTTT. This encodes CASKEVMDTGELFF. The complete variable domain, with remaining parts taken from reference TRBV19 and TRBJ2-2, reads DGGITQSPKYLFRKEGQNVTLSCEQNLNHDAMYWYRQDPGQGLRLIYYSQIVNDFQKGDIAEGYSVSREKKESFPLTVTSAQKNPTAFYLCASKEVMDTGELFFGEGSRLTVL.

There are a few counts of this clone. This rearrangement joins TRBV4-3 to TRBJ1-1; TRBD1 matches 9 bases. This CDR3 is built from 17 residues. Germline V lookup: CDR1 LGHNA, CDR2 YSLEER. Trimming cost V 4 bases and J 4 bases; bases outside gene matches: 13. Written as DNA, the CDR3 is TGCGCCAGCAGCCCCCGCGCAGGAGGACAGGGGCTCACTGAAGCTTTCTTT. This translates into CASSPRAGGQGLTEAFF.

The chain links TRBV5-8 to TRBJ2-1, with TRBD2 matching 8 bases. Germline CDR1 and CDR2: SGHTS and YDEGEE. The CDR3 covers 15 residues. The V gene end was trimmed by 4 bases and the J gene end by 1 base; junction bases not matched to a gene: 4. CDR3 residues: CASSRGGPSYNEQFF. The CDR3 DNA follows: TGTGCCAGCAGCCGGGGGGGACCTTCCTACAATGAGCAGTTCTTC.

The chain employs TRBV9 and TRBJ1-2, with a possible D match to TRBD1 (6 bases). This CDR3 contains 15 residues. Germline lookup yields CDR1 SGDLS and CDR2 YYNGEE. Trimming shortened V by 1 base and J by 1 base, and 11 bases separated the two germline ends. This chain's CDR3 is CASSVSQGNNYGYTF. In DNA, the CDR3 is TGTGCCAGCAGCGTAAGTCAGGGGAATAACTATGGCTACACCTTC.

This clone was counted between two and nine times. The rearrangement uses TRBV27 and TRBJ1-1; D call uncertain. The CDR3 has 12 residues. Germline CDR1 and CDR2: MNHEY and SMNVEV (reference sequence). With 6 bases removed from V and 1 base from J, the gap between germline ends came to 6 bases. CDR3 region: CASRKQNTEAFF. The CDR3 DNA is TGTGCCAGCAGGAAACAGAACACTGAAGCTTTCTTT.

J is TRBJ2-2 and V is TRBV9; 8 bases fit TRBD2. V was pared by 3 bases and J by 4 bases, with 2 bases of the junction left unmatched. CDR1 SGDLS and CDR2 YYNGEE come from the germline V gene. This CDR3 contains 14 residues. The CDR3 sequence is CASSAGGATGELFF. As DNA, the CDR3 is TGTGCCAGCAGCGCCGGGGGGGCCACCGGGGAGCTGTTTTTT.

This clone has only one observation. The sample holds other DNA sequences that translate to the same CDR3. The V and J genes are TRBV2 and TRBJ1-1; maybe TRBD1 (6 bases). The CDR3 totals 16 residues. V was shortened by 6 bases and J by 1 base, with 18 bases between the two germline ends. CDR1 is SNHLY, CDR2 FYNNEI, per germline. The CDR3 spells CASRGQLGLGNTEAFF. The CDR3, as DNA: TGTGCCAGCAGAGGACAGCTCGGGCTGGGGAACACTGAAGCTTTCTTT.

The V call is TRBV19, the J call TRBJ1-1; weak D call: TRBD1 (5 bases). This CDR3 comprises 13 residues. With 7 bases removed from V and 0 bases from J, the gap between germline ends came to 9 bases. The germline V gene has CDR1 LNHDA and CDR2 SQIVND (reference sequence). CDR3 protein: CASKGEMNTEAFF. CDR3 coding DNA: TGTGCCAGTAAAGGGGAAATGAACACTGAAGCTTTCTTT.

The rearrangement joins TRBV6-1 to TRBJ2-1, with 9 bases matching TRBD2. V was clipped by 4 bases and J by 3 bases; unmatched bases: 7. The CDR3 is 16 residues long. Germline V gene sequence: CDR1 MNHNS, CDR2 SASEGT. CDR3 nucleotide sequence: TGTGCCAGCAGTGGTGCGGGAGGGCGGGGCTACAATGAGCAGTTCTTC. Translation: CASSGAGGRGYNEQFF.

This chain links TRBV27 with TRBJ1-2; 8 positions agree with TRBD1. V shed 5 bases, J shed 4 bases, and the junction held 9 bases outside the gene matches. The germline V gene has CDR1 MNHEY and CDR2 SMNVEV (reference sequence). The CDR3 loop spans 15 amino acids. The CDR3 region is CASSRTGQGLYGYTF. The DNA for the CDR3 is TGTGCCAGCAGTCGAACCGGACAGGGTCTCTATGGCTACACCTTC.

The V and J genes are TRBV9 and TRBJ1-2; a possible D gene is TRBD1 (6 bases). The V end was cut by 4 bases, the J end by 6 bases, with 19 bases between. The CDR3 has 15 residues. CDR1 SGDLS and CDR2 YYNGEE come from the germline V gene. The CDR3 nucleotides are TGTGCCAGCAGCACACGCGCGAGAGGGGGTGATGGCTACACCTTC. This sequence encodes CASSTRARGGDGYTF.

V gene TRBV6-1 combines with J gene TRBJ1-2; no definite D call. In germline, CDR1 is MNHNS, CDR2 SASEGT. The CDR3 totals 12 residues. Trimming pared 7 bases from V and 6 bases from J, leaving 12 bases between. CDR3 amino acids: CASKNWADGYTF. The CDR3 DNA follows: TGTGCCAGCAAAAACTGGGCCGATGGCTACACCTTC.

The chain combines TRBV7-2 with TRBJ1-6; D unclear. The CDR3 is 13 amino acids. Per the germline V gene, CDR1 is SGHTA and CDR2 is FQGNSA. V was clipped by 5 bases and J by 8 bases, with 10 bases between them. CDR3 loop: CASSPVIDSPLHF. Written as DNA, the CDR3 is TGTGCCAGCAGCCCTGTGATAGATTCACCCCTCCACTTT.

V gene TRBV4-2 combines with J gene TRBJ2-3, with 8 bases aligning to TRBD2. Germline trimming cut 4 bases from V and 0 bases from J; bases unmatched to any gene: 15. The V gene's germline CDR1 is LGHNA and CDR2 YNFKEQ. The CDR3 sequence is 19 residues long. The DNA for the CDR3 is TGTGCCAGCAGCCGAACGAGAATCCTAGCGGGTGCGAGCACAGATACGCAGTATTTT. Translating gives CASSRTRILAGASTDTQYF.

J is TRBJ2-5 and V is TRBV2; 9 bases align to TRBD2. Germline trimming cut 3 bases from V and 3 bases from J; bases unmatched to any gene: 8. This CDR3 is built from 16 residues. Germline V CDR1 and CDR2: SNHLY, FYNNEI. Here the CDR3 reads CASSERVAGAEETQYF. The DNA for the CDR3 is TGTGCCAGCAGTGAGCGGGTAGCGGGGGCAGAAGAGACCCAGTACTTC.

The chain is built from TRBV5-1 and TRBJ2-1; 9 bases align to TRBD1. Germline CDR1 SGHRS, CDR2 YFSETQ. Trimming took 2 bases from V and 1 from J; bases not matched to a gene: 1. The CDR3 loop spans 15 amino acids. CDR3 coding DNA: TGCGCCAGCAGCTTACAGGGGGCTTCCTACAATGAGCAGTTCTTC. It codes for CASSLQGASYNEQFF.

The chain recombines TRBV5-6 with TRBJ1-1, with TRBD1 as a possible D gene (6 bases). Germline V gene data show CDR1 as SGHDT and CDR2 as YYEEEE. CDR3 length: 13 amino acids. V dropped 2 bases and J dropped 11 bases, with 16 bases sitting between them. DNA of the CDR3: TGTGCCAGCAGCTTTACGGGGGGCGCGGTGGCTTTCTTT. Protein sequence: CASSFTGGAVAFF.

The CDR3 spells CASSRGRTSGGLETQYF. The CDR3 DNA reads as TGCGCCAGCAGCCGGGGTCGGACTAGCGGGGGGCTGGAGACCCAGTACTTC. The V call is TRBV5-1, the J call TRBJ2-5, with 14 bases that match TRBD2. The CDR3 length is 17 residues. J gave up 5 bases and V 4 bases, and 10 bases lay outside the gene matches. Germline CDR1 SGHRS, CDR2 YFSETQ.

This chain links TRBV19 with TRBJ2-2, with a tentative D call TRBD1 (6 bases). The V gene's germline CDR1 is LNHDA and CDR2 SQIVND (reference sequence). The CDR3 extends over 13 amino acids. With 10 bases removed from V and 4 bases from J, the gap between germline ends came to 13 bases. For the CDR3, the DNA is TGTGCCACCCGGGACATAATCACCGGGGAGCTGTTTTTT. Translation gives CATRDIITGELFF.

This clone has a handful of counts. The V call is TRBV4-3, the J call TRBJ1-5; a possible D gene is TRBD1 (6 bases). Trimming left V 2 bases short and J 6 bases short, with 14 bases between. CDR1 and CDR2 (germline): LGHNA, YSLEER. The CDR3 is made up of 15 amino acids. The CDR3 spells CASSQNTGLGQPQHF. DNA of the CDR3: TGCGCCAGCAGCCAAAATACAGGGCTCGGTCAGCCCCAGCATTTT.